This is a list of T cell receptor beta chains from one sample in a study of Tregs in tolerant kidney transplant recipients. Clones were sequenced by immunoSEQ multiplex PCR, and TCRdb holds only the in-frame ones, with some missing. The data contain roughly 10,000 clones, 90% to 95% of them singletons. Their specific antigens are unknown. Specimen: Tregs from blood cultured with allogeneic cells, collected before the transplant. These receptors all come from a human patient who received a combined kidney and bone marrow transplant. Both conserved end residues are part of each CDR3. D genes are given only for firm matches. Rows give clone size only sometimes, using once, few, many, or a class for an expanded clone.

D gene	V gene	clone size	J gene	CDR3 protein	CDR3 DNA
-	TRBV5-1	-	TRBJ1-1	CASSLFGGTPNTEAFF	TGCGCCAGCAGCCTATTCGGCGGGACCCCGAACACTGAAGCTTTCTTT
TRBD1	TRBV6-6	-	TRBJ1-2	CASSNDPTGQGGGYTF	TGTGCCAGCAGCAACGATCCGACGGGACAGGGGGGCGGCTACACCTTC
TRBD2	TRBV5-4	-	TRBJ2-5	CASSFPGLGLETQYF	TGTGCCAGCAGCTTCCCGGGACTAGGTTTGGAGACCCAGTACTTC
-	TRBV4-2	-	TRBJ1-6	CASSPDGYHSPLHF	TGTGCCAGCAGCCCCGACGGCTACCATTCACCCCTCCACTTT
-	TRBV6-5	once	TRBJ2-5	CASSYRDQETQYF	TGTGCCAGCAGTTACCGCGACCAAGAGACCCAGTACTTC
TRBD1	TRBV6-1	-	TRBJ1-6	CASSEDRGLRNSPLHF	TGTGCCAGCAGTGAAGACAGGGGGCTGAGGAATTCACCCCTCCACTTT
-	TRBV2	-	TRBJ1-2	CASSSGGAYGYTF	TGTGCCAGCAGCTCGGGGGGGGCCTATGGCTACACCTTC
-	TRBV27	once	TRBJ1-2	CASSFLGGYGYTF	TGTGCCAGCAGTTTTCTCGGTGGCTATGGCTACACCTTC
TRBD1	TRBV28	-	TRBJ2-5	CASSSSGTGRQTQYF	TGTGCCAGCAGTTCCTCCGGGACAGGGAGACAGACCCAGTACTTC
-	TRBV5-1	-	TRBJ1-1	CASSLGGGNTEAFF	TGCGCCAGCAGCTTGGGGGGTGGGAACACTGAAGCTTTCTTT
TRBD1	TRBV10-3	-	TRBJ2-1	CAKPEGGPNYNEQFF	TGTGCCAAACCAGAAGGGGGCCCAAACTACAATGAGCAGTTCTTC
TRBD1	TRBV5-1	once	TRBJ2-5	CASSFRGQGETQYF	TGCGCCAGCAGCTTCAGGGGGCAAGGAGAGACCCAGTACTTC
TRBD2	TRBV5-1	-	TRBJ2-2	CASSPPASGTNTGELFF	TGCGCCAGCAGCCCCCCGGCTAGCGGCACGAACACCGGGGAGCTGTTTTTT
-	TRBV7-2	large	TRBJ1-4	CASSDRVEAPEKLFF	TGTGCCAGCAGTGACCGGGTGGAGGCACCAGAAAAACTGTTTTTT
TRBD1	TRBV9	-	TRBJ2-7	CASSVVPGQGVEQYF	TGTGCCAGCAGCGTAGTCCCGGGACAGGGTGTCGAGCAGTACTTC
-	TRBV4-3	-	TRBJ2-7	CASSQASMTNSYEQYF	TGCGCCAGCAGCCAAGCCTCTATGACGAACTCCTACGAGCAGTACTTC
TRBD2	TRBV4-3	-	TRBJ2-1	CASSQDRVAGGLGSYNEQFF	TGCGCCAGCAGCCAAGATCGCGTAGCGGGAGGGCTCGGCTCCTACAATGAGCAGTTCTTC
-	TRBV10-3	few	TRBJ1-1	CAIKAGKGTEAFF	TGTGCCATCAAGGCAGGGAAGGGGACTGAAGCTTTCTTT
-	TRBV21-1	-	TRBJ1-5	CAGISRTGLFSGRGNQPQHF	TGTGCCGGCATTTCCCGGACAGGTTTATTTTCCGGGCGCGGCAATCAGCCCCAGCATTTT
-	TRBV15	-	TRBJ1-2	CATSIRKGGHYGYTF	TGTGCCACCAGCATCCGGAAGGGGGGTCACTATGGCTACACCTTC
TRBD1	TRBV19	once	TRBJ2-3	CASSKRQGAADTQYF	TGTGCCAGTAGTAAACGACAGGGGGCGGCAGATACGCAGTATTTT
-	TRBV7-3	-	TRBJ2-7	CASSADSNYEQYF	TGTGCCAGCAGCGCGGACAGTAACTACGAGCAGTACTTC
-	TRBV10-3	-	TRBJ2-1	CAISERGPGSEQFF	TGTGCCATCAGTGAGCGGGGACCAGGGAGTGAGCAGTTCTTC
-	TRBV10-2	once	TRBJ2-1	CASSGNQGSYNEQFF	TGCGCCAGCAGCGGGAATCAGGGATCTTACAATGAGCAGTTCTTC
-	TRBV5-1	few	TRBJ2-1	CASSEQGGLVDEQFF	TGCGCCAGCAGCGAACAGGGGGGGTTAGTGGATGAGCAGTTCTTC
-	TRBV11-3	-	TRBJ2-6	CASSLGSSGANVLTF	TGTGCCAGCAGCTTGGGGAGCTCTGGGGCCAACGTCCTGACTTTC
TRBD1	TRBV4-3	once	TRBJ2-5	CASSRRAGGGETQYF	TGCGCCAGCAGCCGCCGGGCAGGGGGTGGGGAGACCCAGTACTTC
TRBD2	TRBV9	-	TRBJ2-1	CASSAYSGLAGGYHNEQFF	TGTGCCAGCAGCGCCTACTCGGGACTAGCGGGAGGTTATCACAATGAGCAGTTCTTC
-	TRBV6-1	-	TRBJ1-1	CASSGNSGNTEAFF	TGTGCCAGCAGTGGGAACAGCGGGAACACTGAAGCTTTCTTT
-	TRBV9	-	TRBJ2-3	CASAGHLSTDTQYF	TGTGCCAGTGCTGGGCACCTTAGCACAGATACGCAGTATTTT
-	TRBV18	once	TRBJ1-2	CASSPGLYGYTF	TGTGCCAGCTCACCGGGGCTTTATGGCTACACCTTC
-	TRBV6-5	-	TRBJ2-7	CASRTVTSYEQYF	TGTGCCAGCAGGACAGTCACCTCCTACGAGCAGTACTTC
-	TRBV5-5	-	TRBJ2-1	CASSLTRHNEQFF	TGTGCCAGCAGCTTAACCAGACACAATGAGCAGTTCTTC
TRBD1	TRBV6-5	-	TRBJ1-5	CASSSRPYRGTEPQHF	TGTGCCAGCAGTTCCCGGCCTTACAGGGGTACTGAGCCCCAGCATTTT
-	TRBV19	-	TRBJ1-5	CASRRGANSNQPQHF	TGTGCCAGTAGGCGGGGGGCGAACAGCAATCAGCCCCAGCATTTT
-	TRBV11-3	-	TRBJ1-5	CASSLGGQSRQPQHF	TGTGCCAGCAGCTTAGGTGGACAATCTCGGCAGCCCCAGCATTTT
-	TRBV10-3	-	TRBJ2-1	CAIGLRSYNEQFF	TGTGCCATCGGACTCCGCTCCTACAATGAGCAGTTCTTC
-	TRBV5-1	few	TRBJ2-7	CASSSGWRAEQYF	TGCGCCAGCAGCTCCGGGTGGCGCGCAGAGCAGTACTTC
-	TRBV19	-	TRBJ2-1	CASQSRAEQFF	TGTGCCAGCCAGTCGAGGGCTGAGCAGTTCTTC
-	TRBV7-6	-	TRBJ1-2	CASSLGGDYGYTF	TGTGCCAGCAGCTTAGGGGGCGACTATGGCTACACCTTC